One sample yielded the 10 T cell receptor beta chains listed below, sequenced in a study of blood T cell repertoires in COVID-19. The protocol was immunoSEQ multiplex PCR, while the TCRdb copy is restricted to in-frame clones and leaves out a portion. The sample consists of approximately 250,000 clones, around 90% of them appearing once. The sample was PBMCs or T cells enriched from blood (not recorded which). Receptors were obtained from a young woman who had recovered from COVID-19.

The rearrangement uses TRBV11-3 and TRBJ1-1, with D possibly being TRBD1 (6 bases). Trimming removed 1 base at V and 3 bases at J, with 12 bases between. Germline CDR1 reads SGHNT; CDR2 reads YENEEA. This CDR3 has 15 residues. The CDR3 coding sequence is TGTGCCAGCAGCTTAGCAGGGTCAGGGGACACTGAAGCTTTCTTT. Translating gives CASSLAGSGDTEAFF.

The rearrangement links TRBV11-2 to TRBJ2-3, with 8 bases identical to TRBD1. The J segment lost 5 bases and the V segment lost 5 bases, leaving 15 bases of the junction unmatched. Looked up from germline, CDR1 is SGHAT and CDR2 is FQNNGV. This CDR3 is built from 17 residues. The chain's CDR3 is CASSRGPNRGFRDTQYF. CDR3 in DNA: TGTGCCAGCAGCAGGGGTCCGAACAGGGGGTTTAGAGATACGCAGTATTTT.

The chain uses TRBV9 and TRBJ2-7; TRBD2 agrees at 12 bases. Germline lookup yields CDR1 SGDLS and CDR2 YYNGEE. This CDR3 is 15 amino acids long. Losses at the gene ends were 3 bases for V and 6 bases for J; bases not matched to a gene: 7. CDR3 amino acids: CASSARTSGISEQYF. The DNA for the CDR3 is TGTGCCAGCAGCGCGCGGACTAGCGGGATAAGCGAGCAGTACTTC. Based on the CDR3 plus reference TRBV9 and TRBJ2-7, the full variable domain is DSGVTQTPKHLITATGQRVTLRCSPRSGDLSVYWYQQSLDQGLQFLIQYYNGEERAKGNILERFSAQQFPDLHSELNLSSLELGDSALYFCASSARTSGISEQYFGPGTRLTVT.

This chain uses TRBV5-4 with TRBJ2-7; 9 positions match TRBD2. The V and J ends lost 4 bases and 4 bases, in that order; junction bases with no gene match: 12. CDR1 is SGHNT, CDR2 YYREEE, per germline (reference sequence). This CDR3 spans 16 amino acids. The CDR3, as DNA: TGTGCCAGCAGCAGACTTAGCGGGAGCGGTCAGTACGAGCAGTACTTC. Protein sequence: CASSRLSGSGQYEQYF.

The chain recombines TRBV27 with TRBJ2-2; perhaps TRBD1 as D (5 bases). There are 15 residues in the CDR3. Germline-derived CDR1 and CDR2 are MNHEY and SMNVEV (reference sequence). V lost 3 bases to trimming and J lost 7 bases, with 15 bases between them. The CDR3 loop is CASSFLRQSGGELFF. CDR3 sequence (DNA): TGTGCCAGCAGTTTCTTGAGACAGTCGGGCGGGGAGCTGTTTTTT.

The V and J genes are TRBV27 and TRBJ1-2, with 9 bases fitting TRBD1. Germline CDR1 and CDR2: MNHEY and SMNVEV (reference sequence). This CDR3 spans 19 amino acids. The trim removed 2 bases at V and 0 bases at J, leaving 13 bases unmatched. The DNA of the CDR3 is TGTGCCAGCAGTTTAAGTGGGGGGACAGGGTTACCTTCTAACTATGGCTACACCTTC. It is translated as CASSLSGGTGLPSNYGYTF.

The chain couples TRBV6-4 to TRBJ2-3, with D tentatively TRBD1 (5 bases). The CDR3 is made up of 20 amino acids. Trimming took off 7 bases at V and 1 base at J, with 30 bases between the two ends. CDR1 MRHNA and CDR2 SNTAGT come from the germline V gene. This chain's CDR3 is CASIARSYPYGAAGTDTQYF. CDR3 nucleotide sequence: TGTGCCAGCATTGCCCGGAGCTATCCCTATGGGGCGGCAGGCACAGATACGCAGTATTTT.

This chain uses TRBV30 with TRBJ1-2; tentative D call: TRBD1 (5 bases). Germline loops: CDR1 GTSNPN, CDR2 SVGIG (reference sequence). The ends were cut back, 5 bases at V and 6 bases at J, with 19 bases in the middle. This CDR3 is 14 amino acids long. The CDR3 loop reads CAWETIAGWDGYTF. The CDR3 DNA reads TGTGCCTGGGAGACCATTGCAGGGTGGGATGGCTACACCTTC.

This chain connects TRBV6-5 to TRBJ2-7; TRBD1 matches 7 bases. CDR3 length: 14 residues. Germline V gene data show CDR1 as MNHEY and CDR2 as SVGAGI. The junction had 9 bases not matched to a gene; V was cut back by 6 bases and J by 4 bases. Here the CDR3 DNA reads TGTGCCAGCAGGGATACAGGGGCCTTATACGAGCAGTACTTC. Amino acids: CASRDTGALYEQYF.

The V and J genes are TRBV30 and TRBJ2-6, with 8 bases lining up with TRBD2. Germline V gives CDR1 GTSNPN, CDR2 SVGIG (reference sequence). CDR3 length: 17 residues. Trimming cost V 2 bases and J 4 bases; bases outside gene matches: 10. The CDR3 loop is CAWSFGSGVPGANVLTF. CDR3 DNA sequence: TGTGCCTGGAGTTTTGGTAGCGGGGTCCCGGGGGCCAACGTCCTGACTTTC.